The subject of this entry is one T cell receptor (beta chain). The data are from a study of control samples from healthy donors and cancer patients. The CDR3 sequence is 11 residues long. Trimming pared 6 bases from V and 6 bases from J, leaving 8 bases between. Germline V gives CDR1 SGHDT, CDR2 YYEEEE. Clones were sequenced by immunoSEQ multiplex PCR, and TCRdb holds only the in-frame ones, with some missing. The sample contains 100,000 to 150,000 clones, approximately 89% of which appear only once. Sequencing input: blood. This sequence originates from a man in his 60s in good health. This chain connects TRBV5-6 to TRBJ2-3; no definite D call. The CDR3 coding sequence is TGTGCCAGCACCAGATGGGATACGCAGTATTTT. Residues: CASTRWDTQYF.